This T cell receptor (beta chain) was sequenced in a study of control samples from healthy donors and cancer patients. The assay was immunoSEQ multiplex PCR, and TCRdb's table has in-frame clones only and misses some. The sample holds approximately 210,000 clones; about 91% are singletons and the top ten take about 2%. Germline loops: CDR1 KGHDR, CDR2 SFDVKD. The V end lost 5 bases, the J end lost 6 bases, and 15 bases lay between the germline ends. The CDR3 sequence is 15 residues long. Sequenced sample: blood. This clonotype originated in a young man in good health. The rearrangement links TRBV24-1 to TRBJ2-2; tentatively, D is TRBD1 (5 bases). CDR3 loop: CATSGAGSTSGELFF. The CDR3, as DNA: TGTGCCACCAGTGGGGCAGGGTCGACTTCCGGGGAGCTGTTTTTT.